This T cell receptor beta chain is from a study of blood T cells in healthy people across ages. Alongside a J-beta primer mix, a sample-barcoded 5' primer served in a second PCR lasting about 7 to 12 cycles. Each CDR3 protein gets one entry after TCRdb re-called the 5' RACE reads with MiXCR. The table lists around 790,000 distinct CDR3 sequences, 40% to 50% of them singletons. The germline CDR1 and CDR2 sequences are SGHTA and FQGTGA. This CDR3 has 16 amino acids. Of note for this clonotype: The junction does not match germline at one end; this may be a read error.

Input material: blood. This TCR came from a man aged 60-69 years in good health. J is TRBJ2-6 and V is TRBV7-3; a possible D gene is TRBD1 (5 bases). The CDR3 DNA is TGTGCCAGCAGCCCAAGCCGATCCTCTGGGGCCGACGTCCTGACTTTC. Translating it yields CASSPSRSSGADVLTF. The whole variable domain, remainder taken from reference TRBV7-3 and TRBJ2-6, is GAGVSQTPSNKVTEKGKYVELRCDPISGHTALYWYRQSLGQGPEFLIYFQGTGAADDSGLPNDRFFAVRPEGSVSTLKIQRTERGDSAVYLCASSPSRSSGADVLTFGAGSRLTVL.